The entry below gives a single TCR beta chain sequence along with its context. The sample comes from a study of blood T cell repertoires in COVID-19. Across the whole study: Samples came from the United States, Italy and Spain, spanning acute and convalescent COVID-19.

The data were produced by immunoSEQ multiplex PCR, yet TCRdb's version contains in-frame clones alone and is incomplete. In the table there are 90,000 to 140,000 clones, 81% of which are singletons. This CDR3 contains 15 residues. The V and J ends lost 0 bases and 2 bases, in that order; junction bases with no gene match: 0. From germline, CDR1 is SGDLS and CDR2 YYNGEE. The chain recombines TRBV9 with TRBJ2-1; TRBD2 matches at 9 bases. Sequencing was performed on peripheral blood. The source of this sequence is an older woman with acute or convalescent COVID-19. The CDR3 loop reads CASSVGLAAYNEQFF. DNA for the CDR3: TGTGCCAGCAGCGTAGGACTAGCGGCCTACAATGAGCAGTTCTTC.